These T cell receptor beta chains were read from a single sample in a study of blood T cell repertoires in COVID-19. Measured with immunoSEQ multiplex PCR; TCRdb has only the in-frame clones, and not every one. Among some 240,000 clones listed, about 90% were seen once. The sample was peripheral blood. The receptors derive from a woman aged 55-70 years with COVID-19, enrolled during active disease. Both conserved end residues are part of each CDR3. Each record gives: J gene, V gene, clone size, D gene, CDR3 protein, CDR3 DNA. D genes are given only for firm matches. The size entry is marked missing in some rows and otherwise reads once, few, many or a size class.

>TRBJ2-1|TRBV6-6|many|.
CASSSFGDNEQFF
TGTGCCAGCAGTTCCTTCGGGGACAATGAGCAGTTCTTC
>TRBJ2-5|TRBV5-1|.|.
CASSLQFQETQYF
TGCGCCAGCAGCTTACAGTTCCAAGAGACCCAGTACTTC
>TRBJ2-6|TRBV3-1/TRBV3-2|.|.
CASSQGRDLTF
TGTGCCAGCAGCCAGGGCAGAGATCTGACTTTC
>TRBJ1-2|TRBV7-9|.|.
CASSFRASPGGYTF
TGTGCCAGCAGCTTCCGGGCCTCCCCGGGGGGCTACACCTTC
>TRBJ1-3|TRBV4-3|.|TRBD1
CASSQEAQGGNTIYF
TGCGCCAGCAGCCAAGAGGCACAGGGGGGAAACACCATATATTTT
>TRBJ1-5|TRBV19|few|.
CASSLQGGGQPQHF
TGTGCCAGTAGTTTACAGGGCGGGGGTCAGCCCCAGCATTTT
>TRBJ1-4|TRBV9|.|.
CASSVASDRQYEKLFF
TGTGCCAGCAGCGTAGCTTCGGACAGACAATACGAAAAACTGTTTTTT
>TRBJ1-2|TRBV13|.|TRBD1
CASSLTRQGLSYGYTF
TGTGCCAGCAGCCTCACCAGACAGGGCCTGAGCTATGGCTACACCTTC
>TRBJ1-5|TRBV6-2/TRBV6-3|.|.
CASSYRGIQPQHF
TGTGCCAGCAGTTACAGGGGGATTCAGCCCCAGCATTTT
>TRBJ1-3|TRBV19|.|.
CASRDRSSGNTIYF
TGTGCCAGTAGAGACAGGAGCTCTGGAAACACCATATATTTT
>TRBJ2-3|TRBV2|.|.
CASSELRPSTDTQYF
TGTGCCAGCAGTGAATTGCGGCCTAGCACAGATACGCAGTATTTT
>TRBJ1-1|TRBV19|few|TRBD1
CASRDRGSTEAFF
TGTGCCAGTAGGGACAGGGGGAGCACTGAAGCTTTCTTT
>TRBJ2-1|TRBV5-1|.|TRBD1
CASSLIRGREQFF
TGCGCCAGCAGCTTAATCAGGGGGCGGGAGCAGTTCTTC
>TRBJ1-2|TRBV30|.|.
CAWSVTVTNPYYGYTF
TGTGCCTGGAGTGTGACAGTTACTAACCCTTACTATGGCTACACCTTC
>TRBJ2-5|TRBV18|.|TRBD2
CASSLGAGGQETQYF
TGTGCCAGCTCACTAGGCGCGGGGGGCCAAGAGACCCAGTACTTC
>TRBJ2-7|TRBV6-1|.|TRBD1
CASEGQGSYEQYF
TGTGCCAGTGAAGGACAGGGCAGTTACGAGCAGTACTTC
>TRBJ1-2|TRBV7-9|.|.
CASSTARGLNYGYTF
TGTGCCAGCAGCACCGCCCGAGGTCTTAACTATGGCTACACCTTC
>TRBJ2-2|TRBV10-2|.|TRBD2
CASTWLAGGSGELFF
TGCGCCAGCACTTGGCTAGCGGGGGGTAGCGGGGAGCTGTTTTTT
>TRBJ1-1|TRBV5-1|few|.
CASSFGQGGTEAFF
TGCGCCAGCAGCTTTGGTCAGGGAGGCACTGAAGCTTTCTTT
>TRBJ1-6|TRBV5-6|.|TRBD1
CASSPMAGGSYNSPLHF
TGTGCCAGCAGCCCAATGGCAGGGGGCTCCTATAATTCACCCCTCCACTTT
>TRBJ1-2|TRBV7-8|.|TRBD1
CASTISRRTGDNGYTF
TGTGCCAGCACTATTTCGCGGCGGACAGGGGATAATGGCTACACCTTC
>TRBJ2-1|TRBV19|.|TRBD2
CASSIVSRGGTEQFF
TGTGCCAGTAGTATAGTGTCTCGGGGGGGCACTGAGCAGTTCTTC
>TRBJ1-1|TRBV19|once|TRBD1
CASSTGAEAFF
TGTGCCAGTTCCACAGGGGCTGAAGCTTTCTTT
>TRBJ2-5|TRBV5-4|.|TRBD1
CASSLGQGVETQYF
TGTGCCAGCAGCTTGGGACAGGGAGTGGAGACCCAGTACTTC
>TRBJ2-7|TRBV6-6|.|.
CASRKDNSHEQYF
TGTGCCAGCAGAAAGGACAATTCTCACGAGCAGTACTTC
>TRBJ1-4|TRBV18|.|.
CASSRAQNEKLFF
TGTGCCAGCTCACGGGCCCAGAATGAAAAACTGTTTTTT
>TRBJ2-3|TRBV7-2|.|.
CASSPRGTTTDTQYF
TGTGCCAGCAGCCCAAGGGGCACCACAACAGATACGCAGTATTTT
>TRBJ1-6|TRBV9|.|.
CASSVEQGNSPLHF
TGTGCCAGCAGCGTAGAACAGGGAAATTCACCCCTCCACTTT
>TRBJ2-3|TRBV4-3|.|TRBD2
CASSRLAGPSDTQYF
TGCGCCAGCAGCCGACTAGCGGGACCCTCAGATACGCAGTATTTT
>TRBJ1-2|TRBV3-1/TRBV3-2|.|.
CASSQGPGASYGYTF
TGTGCCAGCAGCCAAGGACCGGGTGCCAGCTATGGCTACACCTTC
>TRBJ2-3|TRBV5-1|few|.
CASSLVLGASTDTQYF
TGCGCCAGCAGCTTGGTTTTGGGGGCTAGCACAGATACGCAGTATTTT
>TRBJ1-2|TRBV18|.|.
CASSPRFKQGNYGYTF
TGTGCCAGCTCACCCCGTTTCAAACAGGGAAACTATGGCTACACCTTC
>TRBJ2-2|TRBV7-8|.|.
CASSFTENTGELFF
TGTGCCAGCAGCTTCACAGAGAACACCGGGGAGCTGTTTTTT
>TRBJ1-5|TRBV6-5|.|TRBD1
CASSLNRDRVRPQHF
TGTGCCAGCAGTCTAAACCGGGACAGGGTCCGTCCCCAGCATTTT
>TRBJ1-5|TRBV15|once|TRBD1
CATSRVRQGGNQPQHF
TGTGCCACCAGCAGAGTACGACAGGGCGGCAATCAGCCCCAGCATTTT
>TRBJ1-4|TRBV5-4|few|.
CASRMGPGAEKLFF
TGTGCCAGCCGAATGGGGCCTGGGGCTGAAAAACTGTTTTTT
>TRBJ1-6|TRBV9|.|.
CASSVGQPNSPLHF
TGTGCCAGCAGCGTAGGACAACCCAATTCACCCCTCCACTTT
>TRBJ2-2|TRBV5-8|.|.
CASSLMRSGELFF
TGTGCCAGCAGCTTGATGAGATCCGGGGAGCTGTTTTTT
>TRBJ2-2|TRBV7-3|.|.
CASRPGGKAGELFF
TGTGCCAGCAGGCCCGGGGGTAAAGCCGGGGAGCTGTTTTTT
>TRBJ1-6|TRBV2|.|TRBD1
CASSDGDRVSPLHF
TGTGCCAGCAGTGATGGGGACAGGGTATCACCCCTCCACTTT
>TRBJ2-5|TRBV3-1/TRBV3-2|.|.
CASSQEQGPEETQYF
TGTGCCAGCAGCCAAGAACAGGGTCCTGAAGAGACCCAGTACTTC
>TRBJ2-2|TRBV29-1|.|TRBD2
CSVAGTTYGELFF
TGCAGCGTCGCCGGGACTACCTACGGGGAGCTGTTTTTT
>TRBJ1-2|TRBV18|once|.
CASSQLGGKVGYTF
TGTGCCAGCTCACAGTTAGGAGGGAAAGTTGGCTACACCTTC
>TRBJ1-2|TRBV7-3|.|TRBD1
CASSPTGQGYGYTF
TGTGCCAGCAGCCCAACAGGACAGGGATACGGCTACACCTTC